This T cell receptor (beta chain) was found in a study of early T cells in non-severe SARS-CoV-2 infection. MiXCR, run by TCRdb on the 5' RACE reads, gives a single entry per CDR3 protein. The sample lists tens of thousands of distinct CDR3 sequences, approximately 12% occurring once. This CDR3 has 13 amino acids. Trimming left V 1 base short and J 5 bases short, with 9 bases between. Germline lookup yields CDR1 DFQATT and CDR2 SNEGSKA (reference sequence). This clonotype was counted many times. The rearrangement uses TRBV20-1 and TRBJ1-3; D is perhaps TRBD1 (5 bases). This receptor was taken from an adult who was a healthcare worker with PCR-confirmed SARS-CoV-2 infection or an uninfected control (not recorded which). The donor label of this sample is uncertain. This specimen was whole blood, taken at baseline. The CDR3 nucleotides read TGCAGTGCTAGAGTGAGGGGTAGAAACACCATATATTTT. It codes for CSARVRGRNTIYF.